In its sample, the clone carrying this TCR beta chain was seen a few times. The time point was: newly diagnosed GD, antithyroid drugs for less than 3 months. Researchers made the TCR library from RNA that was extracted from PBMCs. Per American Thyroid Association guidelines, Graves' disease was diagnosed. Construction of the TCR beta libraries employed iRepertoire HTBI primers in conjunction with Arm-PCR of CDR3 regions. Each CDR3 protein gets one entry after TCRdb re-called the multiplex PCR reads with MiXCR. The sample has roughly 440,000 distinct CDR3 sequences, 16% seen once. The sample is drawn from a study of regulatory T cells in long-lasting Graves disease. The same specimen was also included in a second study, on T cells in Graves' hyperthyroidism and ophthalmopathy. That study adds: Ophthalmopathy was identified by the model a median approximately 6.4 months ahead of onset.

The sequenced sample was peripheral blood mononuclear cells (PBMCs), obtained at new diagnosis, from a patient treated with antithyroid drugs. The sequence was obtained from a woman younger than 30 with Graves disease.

The CDR3, as DNA: TGTGCCTGGTCTAACGGCAGACAAGAGACCCAGTACTTC. It is translated as CAWSNGRQETQYF. The gene calls are TRBV30 and TRBJ2-5, with D uncertain. There are 13 residues in the CDR3. Trimming shortened V by 5 bases and J by 2 bases, and 12 bases separated the two germline ends. Per the germline V gene, CDR1 is GTSNPN and CDR2 is SVGIG (reference sequence).